The 27 T cell receptor beta chains below were found in one sample sequenced in a study of cytomegalovirus exposure and HLA in healthy donors. In the PCR, 60 Vbeta and 13 Jbeta primers were used. Repertoires were generated with immunoSEQ multiplex PCR, while TCRdb's copy carries only in-frame clones and drops some. Of about 160,000 clones listed, 79% are singletons. The sample comprised PBMCs. The source of these receptors is a man aged 35-49 years in good health and CMV-seronegative.

The chain couples TRBV5-6 to TRBJ1-6; 10 bases agree with TRBD1. V shed 1 base and J 1 base; nucleotides not matched to a gene: 8. The germline V gene encodes CDR1 SGHDT and CDR2 YYEEEE. This CDR3 is built from 19 residues. The CDR3 region has the DNA TGTGCCAGCAGCTTGTTTACTTCGGACAGGGGGTCCTATAATTCACCCCTCCACTTT. Amino acids: CASSLFTSDRGSYNSPLHF.

The V and J genes are TRBV28 and TRBJ2-2, with D unclear. V lost 5 bases, J lost 6 bases, and 7 bases lay in between. This CDR3 is built from 12 residues. Germline CDR1 reads MDHEN; CDR2 reads SYDVKM. CDR3 sequence: CASSTSPGELFF. The DNA of the CDR3 is TGTGCCAGCAGTACAAGTCCCGGGGAGCTGTTTTTT.

The chain is built from TRBV10-3 and TRBJ2-7; TRBD2 is a possible D gene (5 bases). The CDR3 covers 13 residues. V was pared by 8 bases and J by 2 bases, with 13 bases between. The germline V gene encodes CDR1 ENHRY and CDR2 SYGVKD. DNA for the CDR3: TGTGCCATCGATGACGGGATGGCCTACGAGCAGTACTTC. It yields the protein CAIDDGMAYEQYF.

The gene calls are TRBV6-4 and TRBJ2-4; TRBD2 is a possible D gene (6 bases). The CDR3 loop spans 13 amino acids. Germline loops: CDR1 MRHNA, CDR2 SNTAGT. V lost 2 bases, J lost 6 bases, and 8 bases lay in between. DNA of the CDR3: TGTGCCAGCAGTGACGTTAGCGGAAACATTCAGTACTTC. Translated, it gives CASSDVSGNIQYF.

The V gene is TRBV29-1, the J gene TRBJ1-1; TRBD1 matches 7 bases. J gave up 1 base and V 5 bases, and 4 bases lay outside the gene matches. Germline CDR1 reads SQVTM; CDR2 reads ANQGSEA. The CDR3 runs 13 residues. Here the CDR3 DNA reads TGCAGCGTTATGACAGGGCCGAACACTGAAGCTTTCTTT. Its translation: CSVMTGPNTEAFF.

This clone was seen more than once but under ten times. The CDR3 here is CSVEAAEEAGSFF. CDR3 nucleotides: TGCAGCGTTGAAGCGGCCGAAGAGGCGGGGTCGTTCTTC. This chain uses TRBV29-1 with TRBJ2-1; a possible D gene is TRBD2 (6 bases). Germline CDR1 and CDR2: SQVTM and ANQGSEA. The CDR3 spans 13 residues. Trimming stripped 1 base from V and 15 bases from J, with 19 bases between.

The J gene is TRBJ2-5, the V gene TRBV19; 11 bases line up with TRBD1. CDR3 length: 13 residues. CDR1 LNHDA and CDR2 SQIVND come from the germline V gene (reference sequence). V trimming: 6 bases; J trimming: 4 bases; junction bases outside the gene matches: 1. The CDR3, as DNA: TGTGCCAGTAGGGGGACAGGGGGAGAGACCCAGTACTTC. Amino acids: CASRGTGGETQYF.

The V and J genes are TRBV6-5 and TRBJ1-2; a weak D match, TRBD1 (5 bases). Germline CDR1 and CDR2: MNHEY and SVGAGI. Trimming took 7 bases from V and 7 from J, leaving 10 bases between them. This CDR3 contains 11 residues. Here the CDR3 DNA reads TGTGCCAGCAACAGCGGGGGTGGCTACACCTTC. It codes for CASNSGGGYTF.

This rearrangement joins TRBV27 to TRBJ2-7; D might be TRBD2 (5 bases). CDR1 is MNHEY and CDR2 is SMNVEV in the germline V gene (reference sequence). CDR3 length: 13 amino acids. The germline V and J ends were trimmed by 5 bases and 6 bases, with 14 bases remaining between them. The CDR3 sequence: CASSVGIPLEQYF. Written as DNA, the CDR3 is TGTGCCAGCAGTGTCGGGATACCTCTCGAGCAGTACTTC.

V and J are TRBV5-1 and TRBJ2-2; D uncertain. The CDR3 is made up of 15 amino acids. Trimming left V 1 base short and J 0 bases short, with 7 bases between. Germline V gene data show CDR1 as SGHRS and CDR2 as YFSETQ. This CDR3 reads CASSLTVSNTGELFF. The CDR3 nucleotides read TGCGCCAGCAGCTTGACAGTTTCGAACACCGGGGAGCTGTTTTTT.

This clone was counted a few times. This sequence joins TRBV7-8 and TRBJ1-6; D not resolved. This CDR3 has 15 residues. Germline loops: CDR1 SGHVS, CDR2 FQNEAQ. V gave up 5 bases and J gave up 3 bases, with 11 bases separating them. The CDR3 nucleotides read TGTGCCAGCAGCCCAGGATGGCTCTATAATTCACCCCTCCACTTT. The encoded protein is CASSPGWLYNSPLHF.

J is TRBJ1-3 and V is TRBV6-6; TRBD1 is a possible D gene (6 bases). The V gene lost 2 bases and the J gene lost 0 bases, with 11 bases spanning the gap. CDR1 and CDR2 (germline): MNHNY, SVGAGI (reference sequence). CDR3 length: 16 amino acids. The CDR3 DNA reads TGTGCCAGCAGTTACGCCCGGACAGACTCTGGAAACACCATATATTTT. Translating it yields CASSYARTDSGNTIYF.

A few counts support this clone. This rearrangement joins TRBV29-1 to TRBJ1-1, with TRBD1 matching 10 bases. The germline V gene encodes CDR1 SQVTM and CDR2 ANQGSEA. The junction had 2 bases not matched to a gene; V was cut back by 7 bases and J by 0 bases. There are 13 residues in the CDR3. The CDR3 region is CSGTGGMNTEAFF. The DNA for the CDR3 is TGCAGCGGGACAGGGGGGATGAACACTGAAGCTTTCTTT. Using reference TRBV29-1 and TRBJ1-1 for the parts outside the CDR3, the full variable domain is SAVISQKPSRDICQRGTSLTIQCQVDSQVTMMFWYRQQPGQSLTLIATANQGSEATYESGFVIDKFPISRPNLTFSTLTVSNMSPEDSSIYLCSGTGGMNTEAFFGQGTRLTVV.

This clone was detected a few times. The rearrangement links TRBV7-6 to TRBJ2-1; 9 bases match TRBD2. The germline CDR1 and CDR2 sequences are SGHVS and FNYEAQ. The V segment lost 1 base and the J segment 5 bases; nucleotides outside the gene matches: 9. This CDR3 is 17 amino acids long. The CDR3 region has the DNA TGTGCCAGCAGCTTAGGAAAACTGGCGGGAGGGAACAATGAGCAGTTCTTC. Its protein product is CASSLGKLAGGNNEQFF. The full variable domain, in which reference TRBV7-6 and TRBJ2-1 provide the parts outside the CDR3, is GAGVSQSPRYKVTKRGQDVALRCDPISGHVSLYWYRQALGQGPEFLTYFNYEAQQDKSGLPNDRFSAERPEGSISTLTIQRTEQRDSAMYRCASSLGKLAGGNNEQFFGPGTRLTVL.

This chain joins TRBV5-1 and TRBJ2-7; D is possibly TRBD2 (5 bases). Germline V gives CDR1 SGHRS, CDR2 YFSETQ. Trimming took 1 base from V and 0 from J, leaving 11 bases between them. The CDR3 loop spans 15 amino acids. The CDR3 region has the DNA TGCGCCAGCAGCTTGTTTACGGGAAGCTCCTACGAGCAGTACTTC. Translated: CASSLFTGSSYEQYF.

The chain couples TRBV19 to TRBJ1-2; D not resolved. Germline-derived CDR1 and CDR2 are LNHDA and SQIVND (reference sequence). The CDR3 loop spans 14 amino acids. The germline V and J ends were trimmed by 5 bases and 0 bases, with 10 bases remaining between them. As DNA, the CDR3 is TGTGCCAGTAGTTCGGCGGTGCCTAACTATGGCTACACCTTC. It yields the protein CASSSAVPNYGYTF.

The chain uses TRBV6-5 and TRBJ2-3; tentative D call: TRBD2 (6 bases). There are 15 residues in the CDR3. V dropped 6 bases and J dropped 2 bases, with 15 bases sitting between them. Looked up from germline, CDR1 is MNHEY and CDR2 is SVGAGI. The CDR3 coding sequence is TGTGCCAGCAGACAACGGGACTCAACCACAGATACGCAGTATTTT. Its protein product is CASRQRDSTTDTQYF.

V is TRBV5-4 and J is TRBJ2-7; TRBD1 agrees at 10 bases. CDR1 and CDR2 (germline): SGHNT, YYREEE (reference sequence). V was clipped by 4 bases and J by 3 bases; unmatched bases: 4. This CDR3 comprises 14 residues. The CDR3 spells CASSPDRGLYEQYF. As DNA, the CDR3 is TGTGCCAGCAGCCCCGACAGGGGGCTCTACGAGCAGTACTTC.

The chain couples TRBV7-2 to TRBJ2-7, with D perhaps matching TRBD2 (7 bases). The germline gives CDR1 SGHTA, CDR2 FQGNSA. This CDR3 spans 15 amino acids. Trimming left V 1 base short and J 3 bases short, with 13 bases between. The CDR3 DNA sequence: TGTGCCAGCAGCTTAGAGGGGGGGGGAGTCTACGAGCAGTACTTC. This translates into CASSLEGGGVYEQYF.

The genes are TRBV5-1 and TRBJ2-7; TRBD2 matches at 8 bases. V shed 4 bases and J 2 bases; nucleotides not matched to a gene: 8. Germline values: CDR1 SGHRS, CDR2 YFSETQ. CDR3 size: 15 residues. This CDR3 is CASSPGGGRPYEQYF. DNA for the CDR3: TGCGCCAGCAGCCCCGGGGGGGGGAGACCCTACGAGCAGTACTTC.

The chain has TRBV14 and TRBJ1-5; D gene ambiguous. From germline, CDR1 is SGHDN and CDR2 FVKESK. The CDR3 consists of 13 residues. V shed 4 bases and J shed 4 bases, with 8 bases lying between them. This CDR3 is CASSPHSNQPQHF. The CDR3 DNA reads TGTGCCAGCAGCCCCCACAGTAATCAGCCCCAGCATTTT.

CDR3 nucleotides: TGTGCCAGCAGCTCGACAGGCTCTATGGTCTACGAGCAGTACTTC. Translation: CASSSTGSMVYEQYF. The genes are TRBV7-9 and TRBJ2-7; maybe TRBD1 (6 bases). This CDR3 has 15 amino acids. The V and J ends lost 4 bases and 3 bases respectively, with 16 bases between them. Germline V gives CDR1 SEHNR, CDR2 FQNEAQ (reference sequence).

A single count supports this clone. This chain connects TRBV4-2 to TRBJ2-6; no reliable D call. Trimming cost V 4 bases and J 0 bases, with 16 bases left between them. The CDR3 extends over 18 amino acids. The germline CDR1 and CDR2 sequences are LGHNA and YNFKEQ. The CDR3 nucleotides read TGTGCCAGCAGCCCTCTGAGGCAGACCTTCTCTGGGGCCAACGTCCTGACTTTC. This translates into CASSPLRQTFSGANVLTF.

The J gene is TRBJ2-1, the V gene TRBV9; TRBD2 aligns across 11 bases. Germline V gene sequence: CDR1 SGDLS, CDR2 YYNGEE. The junction had 8 bases not matched to a gene; V was cut back by 4 bases and J by 5 bases. The CDR3 contains 16 residues. The chain's CDR3 is CASSLRLAGWDNEQFF. CDR3 coding DNA: TGTGCCAGCAGCCTCCGACTAGCGGGGTGGGACAATGAGCAGTTCTTC.

The genes are TRBV19 and TRBJ1-5; possible D gene TRBD1, 5 bases. Trimming removed 5 bases at V and 1 base at J, with 12 bases between. The CDR3 extends over 15 amino acids. CDR1 is LNHDA and CDR2 is SQIVND in the germline V gene (reference sequence). The CDR3 here is CASSDRTRSNQPQHF. As DNA, the CDR3 is TGTGCCAGTAGTGATCGGACACGGAGCAATCAGCCCCAGCATTTT.

This chain uses TRBV6-6 with TRBJ2-5; possibly TRBD1 for D (6 bases). CDR1 and CDR2 from the germline V gene are MNHNY and SVGAGI (reference sequence). The V gene lost 5 bases and the J gene lost 2 bases, with 12 bases spanning the gap. The CDR3 runs 14 residues. Written as DNA, the CDR3 is TGTGCCAGCAGTCCAAGAGGGGGTCAAGAGACCCAGTACTTC. Translated, it gives CASSPRGGQETQYF.

J is TRBJ2-1 and V is TRBV6-5, with TRBD2 matching 14 bases. Germline V gene lookup returns CDR1 MNHEY and CDR2 SVGAGI. The V and J ends lost 6 bases and 6 bases, in that order; junction bases with no gene match: 4. The CDR3 is 15 amino acids. As DNA, the CDR3 is TGTGCCAGCAGCCGGGGGACTAGCGGGAGCAATGAGCAGTTCTTC. Translating gives CASSRGTSGSNEQFF.